This passage covers 28 T cell receptor beta chains from one sample sequenced in a study of human T cells and chemical hapten exposure. TCRdb re-analysed the RACE reads in MiXCR, keeping a single row per CDR3 protein. The table records 300,000 to 450,000 distinct CDR3 sequences, less than 6.5% of them present only once. Time point here: pre-sensitization, week 0. The treatment is: therapeutic diphenylcyclopropenone sensitization with weekly scalp DPC. Specimen: whole blood, collected in connection with sensitization to the hapten diphenylcyclopropenone (DPC). These receptors originate from a woman between 45 and 65 years old with alopecia areata. Some clones in this sample may be carry-over from other donors' samples.

This clonotype appeared many times. The gene calls are TRBV3-1 and TRBJ1-2, with 8 bases lining up with TRBD1. This CDR3 is 14 amino acids long. J gave up 2 bases and V 1 base, and 0 bases lay outside the gene matches. Germline CDR1 and CDR2: LGHDT and YNNKEL (reference sequence). CDR3 in amino acids: CASSQGTGNYGYTF. The CDR3 DNA sequence: TGTGCCAGCAGCCAAGGGACAGGGAACTATGGCTACACCTTC.

V and J are TRBV2 and TRBJ1-6, with TRBD1 matching over 10 bases. The V gene end was trimmed by 7 bases and the J gene end by 8 bases; junction bases not matched to a gene: 8. CDR1 is SNHLY and CDR2 is FYNNEI in the germline V gene. This CDR3 region has 15 residues. The CDR3 region is CASNLDRGMYSPLHF. The CDR3 DNA reads TGTGCCAGCAACTTGGACAGGGGGATGTATTCACCCCTCCACTTT.

This clonotype was observed at least ten times. This chain connects TRBV5-4 to TRBJ2-3; D is ambiguous. Between the trimmed V and J ends, which lost 7 bases and 4 bases, there was a span of 13 bases. Germline V gene sequence: CDR1 SGHNT, CDR2 YYREEE (reference sequence). This CDR3 has 13 residues. CDR3 in DNA: TGTGCCAGCGCCCGGGCCTCTTCAGATACGCAGTATTTT. Translation: CASARASSDTQYF.

This chain uses TRBV12-3 or TRBV12-4 with TRBJ2-7; D is undetermined. The CDR3 runs to 12 residues. V lost 4 bases and J 4 bases, leaving 8 bases between the germline ends. CDR3 nucleotides: TGTGCCAGCAGTTCCATTTGGTACGAGCAGTACTTC. Residues: CASSSIWYEQYF.

This clonotype was seen repeatedly, ten times or more. The rearrangement links TRBV11-3 to TRBJ2-5, with a possible D match to TRBD1 (8 bases). In germline, CDR1 is SGHNT, CDR2 YENEEA. This CDR3 spans 17 amino acids. Trimming stripped 5 bases from V and 5 bases from J, with 24 bases between. In DNA, the CDR3 is TGTGCCAGCAGCGACGGGACAGGACAAACGCGGGGGGAGACCCAGTACTTC. Its protein product is CASSDGTGQTRGETQYF.

This chain uses TRBV4-1 with TRBJ2-7; the match to TRBD1 covers 9 bases. This CDR3 spans 14 amino acids. J gave up 3 bases and V 3 bases, and 3 bases lay outside the gene matches. CDR1 and CDR2 from the germline V gene are MGHRA and YSYEKL. This chain's CDR3 is CASSHPGQGYEQYF. In DNA, the CDR3 is TGCGCCAGCAGCCACCCGGGACAGGGCTACGAGCAGTACTTC.

This clonotype was recorded a few times. The chain combines TRBV29-1 with TRBJ1-1; D not certain. The V end lost 4 bases, the J end lost 0 bases, and 9 bases lay between the germline ends. Per the germline V gene, CDR1 is SQVTM and CDR2 is ANQGSEA. The CDR3 runs 13 residues. CDR3 sequence: CSVGEQMNTEAFF. The CDR3 DNA is TGCAGCGTTGGGGAACAAATGAACACTGAAGCTTTCTTT.

Only a few counts were recorded for this clonotype. The chain is built from TRBV9 and TRBJ2-2; D is perhaps TRBD2 (7 bases). V gave up 6 bases and J gave up 4 bases, with 16 bases separating them. CDR3 length equals 15 residues. CDR1 and CDR2 from the germline V gene are SGDLS and YYNGEE. Written as DNA, the CDR3 is TGTGCCAGCACTCCGGCGGGGGCCCTCACCGGGGAGCTGTTTTTT. Amino acid sequence: CASTPAGALTGELFF.

This clonotype appeared many times. The V and J genes are TRBV7-8 and TRBJ1-1; 9 nucleotides align to TRBD1. The CDR3 is 16 amino acids. With 5 bases clipped from V and 2 bases from J, the junction kept 9 bases outside the gene matches. Germline V lookup: CDR1 SGHVS, CDR2 FQNEAQ. The CDR3 spells CASSARTGATNTEAFF. CDR3 bases: TGTGCCAGCAGCGCGCGGACAGGGGCTACCAACACTGAAGCTTTCTTT.

This clonotype was seen at least ten times. The chain links TRBV4-3 to TRBJ2-1; D is tentatively TRBD1 or TRBD2 (5 bases each). The CDR3 extends over 17 amino acids. The V and J ends lost 0 bases and 8 bases respectively, with 20 bases between them. Germline CDR1 and CDR2: LGHNA and YSLEER. CDR3 protein: CASSQDGGRVIGDEQFF. The CDR3 DNA reads as TGCGCCAGCAGCCAAGATGGAGGCAGGGTCATAGGGGATGAGCAGTTCTTC.

This clonotype was counted many times. The chain has TRBV7-9 and TRBJ2-3; the D is unclear. Trimming took 1 base from V and 2 from J, leaving 10 bases between them. From germline, CDR1 is SEHNR and CDR2 FQNEAQ (reference sequence). There are 15 residues in the CDR3. The CDR3 region is CASSLVAGSTDTQYF. In DNA form, the CDR3 reads TGTGCCAGCAGCTTAGTGGCTGGATCCACAGATACGCAGTATTTT.

The V and J genes are TRBV20-1 and TRBJ2-2; D unresolved. Trimming stripped 1 base from V and 4 bases from J, with 7 bases between. Germline assignment: CDR1 DFQATT and CDR2 SNEGSKA (reference sequence). CDR3 length: 13 amino acids. The CDR3 DNA is TGCAGTGCTAGAGGTATCGTCACCGGGGAGCTGTTTTTT. Translating it yields CSARGIVTGELFF.

The chain carries TRBV18 and TRBJ1-6, with TRBD1 matching over 8 bases. V lost 4 bases to trimming and J lost 7 bases; unmatched junction nucleotides: 6. The CDR3 length is 15 residues. Germline V gives CDR1 KGHSH, CDR2 LQKENI. As DNA, the CDR3 is TGTGCCAGCTCACAGGACAGGGCACCCAATTCACCCCTCCACTTT. This gives the protein CASSQDRAPNSPLHF.

Many counts were recorded for this clonotype. This chain connects TRBV28 to TRBJ2-5; no firm D call. This CDR3 region has 14 residues. V was shortened by 2 bases and J by 0 bases, with 7 bases between the two germline ends. Germline V lookup: CDR1 MDHEN, CDR2 SYDVKM. CDR3 amino acids: CASSLPTYQETQYF. The CDR3 coding sequence is TGTGCCAGCAGTTTACCGACGTACCAAGAGACCCAGTACTTC. The variable domain in full, completed from reference TRBV28 and TRBJ2-5, reads DVKVTQSSRYLVKRTGEKVFLECVQDMDHENMFWYRQDPGLGLRLIYFSYDVKMKEKGDIPEGYSVSREKKERFSLILESASTNQTSMYLCASSLPTYQETQYFGPGTRLLVL.

This clonotype appeared a few times. The chain links TRBV7-9 to TRBJ2-1; 9 bases align to TRBD2. CDR3 length: 14 amino acids. V dropped 3 bases and J dropped 9; count of bases not matched to a gene: 6. CDR1 and CDR2 from the germline V gene are SEHNR and FQNEAQ (reference sequence). CDR3 protein: CASSFSGGGGEQFF. In DNA, the CDR3 is TGTGCCAGCAGCTTTAGCGGGGGAGGTGGTGAGCAGTTCTTC.

The chain couples TRBV12-3 or TRBV12-4 to TRBJ1-1; D is ambiguous. V lost 6 bases and J 1 base, leaving 6 bases between the germline ends. The CDR3 runs to 12 residues. The CDR3 spells CASSHKNTEAFF. CDR3 in DNA: TGTGCCAGCAGCCACAAGAACACTGAAGCTTTCTTT.

This clonotype was observed many times. This CDR3 reads CASSYLGLQYNEQFF. CDR3 bases: TGTGCCAGCAGTTACTTGGGGCTCCAATACAATGAGCAGTTCTTC. The chain carries TRBV6-2 or TRBV6-3 and TRBJ2-1, with D possibly matching TRBD1 (5 bases). CDR1 is MNHEY, CDR2 SVGEGT, per germline. CDR3 length: 15 amino acids. V was pared by 1 base and J by 4 bases, with 11 bases between.

This chain joins TRBV12-3 or TRBV12-4 and TRBJ2-3; 9 nucleotides align to TRBD1. The CDR3 length is 17 residues. J was trimmed by 3 bases and V by 5 bases; bases with no gene match: 12. The CDR3 DNA reads TGTGCCAGCAGTCCCGCCCGCGACAGGGGGAGAACAGATACGCAGTATTTT. This codes for CASSPARDRGRTDTQYF.

This clonotype was observed at least ten times. The V gene is TRBV12-3 or TRBV12-4, the J gene TRBJ1-2; possible D gene TRBD1, 5 bases. The V end was cut by 3 bases, the J end by 11 bases, with 10 bases between. The CDR3 has 11 amino acids. Here the CDR3 DNA reads TGTGCCAGCAGTTTGTCCCAGGGTTACACCTTC. Its translation: CASSLSQGYTF.

This clonotype has more than one count but fewer than ten. The chain combines TRBV7-2 with TRBJ2-3, with 10 bases aligning to TRBD2. The CDR3 totals 17 residues. The germline CDR1 and CDR2 sequences are SGHTA and FQGNSA. V lost 0 bases, J lost 5 bases, and 8 bases stayed unmatched. DNA for the CDR3: TGTGCCAGCAGCTTAGCGGTTGGAGCGGGAGGGAGAGATACGCAGTATTTT. Protein: CASSLAVGAGGRDTQYF.

V is TRBV29-1 and J is TRBJ1-1; D call uncertain. V was pared by 5 bases and J by 6 bases, with 10 bases between. The germline gives CDR1 SQVTM, CDR2 ANQGSEA. This CDR3 contains 11 residues. The CDR3 sequence is CSVSPYPEAFF. The CDR3 nucleotides are TGCAGCGTTTCTCCTTACCCTGAAGCTTTCTTT.

This clonotype has just a few counts. The genes are TRBV2 and TRBJ1-1; D not resolved. V was cut by 3 bases and J by 4 bases, with 6 bases left in between. Germline V CDR1 and CDR2: SNHLY, FYNNEI. CDR3 length: 12 residues. The CDR3 bases are TGTGCCAGCAGTGACAGGCCCACTGAAGCTTTCTTT. Protein: CASSDRPTEAFF.

This clonotype was counted many times. The genes are TRBV5-1 and TRBJ2-7; 8 positions agree with TRBD2. The J segment lost 4 bases and the V segment lost 4 bases, leaving 10 bases of the junction unmatched. From germline, CDR1 is SGHRS and CDR2 YFSETQ. The CDR3 contains 15 residues. The CDR3 region has the DNA TGCGCCAGCAGCCCACTGACGGGAGGGCCGTACGAGCAGTACTTC. Amino acids: CASSPLTGGPYEQYF. Complete variable domain (other parts from reference TRBV5-1 and TRBJ2-7): KAGVTQTPRYLIKTRGQQVTLSCSPISGHRSVSWYQQTPGQGLQFLFEYFSETQRNKGNFPGRFSGRQFSNSRSEMNVSTLELGDSALYLCASSPLTGGPYEQYFGPGTRLTVT.

This clonotype occurred many times. The J gene is TRBJ2-3, the V gene TRBV11-2; D remains unclear. CDR1 is SGHAT and CDR2 is FQNNGV in the germline V gene. V lost 2 bases to trimming and J lost 6 bases, with 12 bases between them. The CDR3 has 14 residues. The CDR3 loop reads CASSLLEFSDTQYF. DNA for the CDR3: TGTGCCAGCAGCTTATTGGAATTTTCGGATACGCAGTATTTT.

The V and J genes are TRBV4-3 and TRBJ2-1; D could derive from TRBD1 or TRBD2 (5 bases each). The V gene's germline CDR1 is LGHNA and CDR2 YSLEER. Trimming removed 0 bases from V and 6 bases from J, with 12 bases in between. The CDR3 covers 15 residues. CDR3: CASSQDRGPTNEQFF. In DNA form, the CDR3 reads TGCGCCAGCAGCCAAGACCGGGGACCGACCAATGAGCAGTTCTTC.

In its sample, this clonotype was seen many times. This chain uses TRBV12-3 or TRBV12-4 with TRBJ2-3; 10 positions match TRBD2. Germline trimming cut 4 bases from V and 3 bases from J; bases unmatched to any gene: 13. The CDR3 has 18 amino acids. CDR3 nucleotide sequence: TGTGCCAGCAGTTCCCTTTTAGCGGGGGGACCTTCTACAGATACGCAGTATTTT. This translates into CASSSLLAGGPSTDTQYF.

This clonotype has ten or more counts. J is TRBJ1-5 and V is TRBV28; 8 nucleotides match TRBD1. This CDR3 spans 14 amino acids. In germline, CDR1 is MDHEN, CDR2 SYDVKM. The V gene end was trimmed by 6 bases and the J gene end by 7 bases; junction bases not matched to a gene: 8. CDR3 nucleotide sequence: TGTGCCAGCAGATCCACAGGGGGGGAGCAGCCCCAGCATTTT. This translates into CASRSTGGEQPQHF.

The genes are TRBV5-1 and TRBJ2-1; 7 nucleotides agree with TRBD2. Germline assignment: CDR1 SGHRS and CDR2 YFSETQ. The CDR3 has 12 amino acids. With 6 bases clipped from V and 9 bases from J, the junction kept 6 bases outside the gene matches. The CDR3, as DNA: TGCGCCAGCACCCCAGAGCGGGGTGAGCAGTTCTTC. It codes for CASTPERGEQFF.